Below are 4 T cell receptor beta chains sequenced from a single sample in a study of T cells in Graves' hyperthyroidism and ophthalmopathy. Amplified regions were TCR beta CDR3 sequences from RNA transcripts. Carried out on the TCR CDR3, a first-round RT-PCR used the HTBI primer set. TCRdb recomputed calls from the multiplex PCR reads with MiXCR, one row per CDR3 protein. The sample includes about 600,000 distinct CDR3 sequences, approximately 16% of them seen just once. Sequenced sample: blood. The source is a woman between 35 and 50 years old with Graves' ophthalmopathy.

This clonotype came up many times. V usage is TRBV7-9 and J usage is TRBJ2-1, with TRBD2 matching over 8 bases. Germline assignment: CDR1 SEHNR and CDR2 FQNEAQ (reference sequence). Losses at the gene ends were 0 bases for V and 5 bases for J; bases not matched to a gene: 3. The CDR3 is 15 amino acids. This CDR3 is CASSLAGLGNNEQFF. CDR3 DNA: TGTGCCAGCAGCTTAGCGGGACTAGGGAACAATGAGCAGTTCTTC.

This clonotype occurred many times. The rearrangement links TRBV2 to TRBJ1-1; weak D call: TRBD1 (5 bases). The CDR3 is 14 amino acids. V lost 7 bases, J lost 4 bases, and 16 bases lay in between. Germline V gene sequence: CDR1 SNHLY, CDR2 FYNNEI. The CDR3 region is CASISWGGRTEAFF. The CDR3 DNA is TGTGCCAGCATCTCATGGGGGGGTCGCACTGAAGCTTTCTTT.

The chain has TRBV20-1 and TRBJ2-4; no firm D call. Germline CDR1 and CDR2: DFQATT and SNEGSKA (reference sequence). V lost 5 bases and J lost 2, with 10 bases in between. The CDR3 consists of 13 residues. The CDR3 bases are TGCAGTGCTCGGACGTGGACCAAAAACATTCAGTACTTC. Translation gives CSARTWTKNIQYF.

As concerns this clonotype: A much larger clone lies one base from this, so it may be a read error. The V gene is TRBV11-1, the J gene TRBJ2-1; TRBD2 matches 8 bases. J lost 4 bases, V lost 1 base, and 6 bases had no gene match. The germline V gene encodes CDR1 SGHAT and CDR2 FQDESV (reference sequence). The length of the CDR3 is 16 residues. The CDR3 nucleotides read TGTGCCAGCAGCTTAGACCTACTAGCGGAATACAATGAGCAGTTCTTC. Translating gives CASSLDLLAEYNEQFF.